This T cell receptor (beta chain) was identified in a study of OX40 agonist ivuxolimab in advanced cancers. Study-wide context: Each dose-escalation patient presented with hepatocellular carcinoma, melanoma, renal cell or head and neck cancer. A mean age of approximately 58 years, range about 20 to 90, was recorded, and approximately 79% were male. Of the participants, approximately 40% had some prior anti-PD-1, anti-PD-L1 or anti-CTLA-4 therapy, which was allowed.

The CDR3 is 16 residues long. Trimming at V came to 7 bases and at J to 1 base, leaving 7 bases not matched to a gene. Looked up from germline, CDR1 is MDHEN and CDR2 is SYDVKM. Profiling relied on immunoSEQ multiplex PCR, and the TCRdb table lists in-frame clones only, not all of them. Altogether about 70,000 clones are present, around 86% being singletons, with the ten largest covering over 2.5%. Specimen: CD4+ or CD8+ T cells sorted from blood, collected in a trial of the OX40 agonist ivuxolimab. This TCR was sampled from an adult with an advanced solid tumor such as melanoma, head and neck, liver or kidney cancer. The J gene is TRBJ2-3, the V gene TRBV28; 11 positions agree with TRBD2. CDR3 bases: TGTGCCAGCACGATTCTAGCGGGGGGAGGCACAGATACGCAGTATTTT. Protein sequence: CASTILAGGGTDTQYF.